This T cell receptor beta chain was observed in a study of OX40 agonist ivuxolimab in advanced cancers. The method was immunoSEQ multiplex PCR; TCRdb's version includes in-frame clones alone and lacks a portion of them. In the table there are about 77,000 clones, 85% of which are singletons. This CDR3 has 15 amino acids. Trimming left V 0 bases short and J 2 bases short, with 13 bases between. Germline lookup yields CDR1 GTSNPN and CDR2 SVGIG (reference sequence). The V and J genes are TRBV30 and TRBJ1-1, with D unclear. The TCR comes from an adult with an advanced solid tumor such as melanoma, head and neck, liver or kidney cancer. The sample in question was CD4+ or CD8+ T cells sorted from blood, obtained in a trial of the OX40 agonist ivuxolimab. The CDR3 is CAWSVSFLGNTEAFF. In DNA, the CDR3 is TGTGCCTGGAGTGTTTCGTTCCTAGGCAACACTGAAGCTTTCTTT.